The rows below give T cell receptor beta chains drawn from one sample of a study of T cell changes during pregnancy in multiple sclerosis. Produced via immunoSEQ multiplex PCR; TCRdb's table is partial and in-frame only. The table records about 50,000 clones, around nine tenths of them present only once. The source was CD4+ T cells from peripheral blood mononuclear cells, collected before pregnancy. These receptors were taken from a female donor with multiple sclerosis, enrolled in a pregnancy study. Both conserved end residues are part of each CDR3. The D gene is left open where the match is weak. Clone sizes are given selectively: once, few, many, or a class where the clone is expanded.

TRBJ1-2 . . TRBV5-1 TGCGCCAGCAGCTCCAAGACAGGAGCGGCCAGTGGCTACACCTTC CASSSKTGAASGYTF
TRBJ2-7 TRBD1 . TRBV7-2 TGTGCCAGCAGCTTAGGTCTTTCCGACAGGGGGCGCGAGCAGTACTTC CASSLGLSDRGREQYF
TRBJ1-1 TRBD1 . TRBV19 TGTGCCAGTAGTACAGGGGGCGTGGTAAAGACTGAAGCTTTCTTT CASSTGGVVKTEAFF
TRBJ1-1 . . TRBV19 TGTGCCAGTAGTATTGTGGGGGGGAGAGGGGATAATACTGAAGCTTTCTTT CASSIVGGRGDNTEAFF
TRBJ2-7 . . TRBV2 TGTGCCAGCAGGACCCAGGGATCCTACGAGCAGTACTTC CASRTQGSYEQYF
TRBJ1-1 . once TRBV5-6 TGTGCCAGCAGCTCAACAGGGAGAGGGACTGAAGCTTTCTTT CASSSTGRGTEAFF
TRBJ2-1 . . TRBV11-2 TGTGCCAGCAGCTTAGTTCCGGGGGCCTACAATGAGCAGTTCTTC CASSLVPGAYNEQFF
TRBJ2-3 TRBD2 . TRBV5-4 TGTGCCAGCAGCCTGGGGTCTAGCGGGAGAAACACAGATACGCAGTATTTT CASSLGSSGRNTDTQYF
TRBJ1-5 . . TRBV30 TGTGCCCGGGACATATATAGCAATCAGCCCCAGCATTTT CARDIYSNQPQHF
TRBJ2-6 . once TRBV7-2 TGTGCCAGCAGCTTAGGCTCAGGGTCTGGGGCCAACGTCCTGACTTTC CASSLGSGSGANVLTF
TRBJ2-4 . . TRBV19 TGTGCCAGTAGTATATTTCCGGAGGGTTGGGACATTCAGTACTTC CASSIFPEGWDIQYF
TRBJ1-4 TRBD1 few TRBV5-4 TGTGCCAGCAGCTCCAGACAGGGAGAGGAGGAAAAACTGTTTTTT CASSSRQGEEEKLFF
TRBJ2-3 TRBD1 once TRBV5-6 TGTGCCAGCCTCGGACAGGGGGCTGGAGATACGCAGTATTTT CASLGQGAGDTQYF
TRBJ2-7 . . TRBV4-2 TGTGCCAGCAGCTCGGGTAACTCCTACGAGCAGTACTTC CASSSGNSYEQYF
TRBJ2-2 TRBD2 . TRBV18 TGTGCCAGCTCACCACAGTCGTCGGGAGGTGCTACCGGGGAGCTGTTTTTT CASSPQSSGGATGELFF
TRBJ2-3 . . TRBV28 TGTGCCAGCAGTTTTGGTCCTGAGGGTACGCAGTATTTT CASSFGPEGTQYF
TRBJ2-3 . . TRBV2 TGTGCCAGCAGTGTCAAAGATACGCAGTATTTT CASSVKDTQYF
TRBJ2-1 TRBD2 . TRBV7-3 TGTGCCAGCAGCTTAAGCGGGAGGGCGATGGGCCCCTACAATGAGCAGTTCTTC CASSLSGRAMGPYNEQFF
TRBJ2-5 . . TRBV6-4 TGTGCCAGCAGTCCCACGAGGTTCTCGTCCCACAAAGAGACCCAGTACTTC CASSPTRFSSHKETQYF
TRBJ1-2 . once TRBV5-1 TGCGCCAGCAGCTTGGACGAGCCTTCTTATGGCTACACCTTC CASSLDEPSYGYTF
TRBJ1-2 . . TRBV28 TGTGCCAGCAGTCGACGAGGCAGCGTAAACTATGGCTACACCTTC CASSRRGSVNYGYTF
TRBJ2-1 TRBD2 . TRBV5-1 TGCGCCAGCAGCTTGACGACTAGCAGCAATGAGCAGTTCTTC CASSLTTSSNEQFF
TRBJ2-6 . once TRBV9 TGTGCCAGCAGCGTCTTGCTAGGGGCCAACGTCCTGACTTTC CASSVLLGANVLTF